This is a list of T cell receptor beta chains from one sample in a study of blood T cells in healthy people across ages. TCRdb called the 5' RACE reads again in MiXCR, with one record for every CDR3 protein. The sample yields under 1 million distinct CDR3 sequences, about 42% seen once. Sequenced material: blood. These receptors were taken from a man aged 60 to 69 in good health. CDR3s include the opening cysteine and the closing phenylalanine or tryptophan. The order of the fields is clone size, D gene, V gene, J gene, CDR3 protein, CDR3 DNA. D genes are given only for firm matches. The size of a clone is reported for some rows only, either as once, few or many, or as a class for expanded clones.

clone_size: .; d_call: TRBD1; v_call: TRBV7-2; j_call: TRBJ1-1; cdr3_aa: CASSQTGAWPEAFF; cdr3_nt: TGTGCCAGCAGCCAGACAGGGGCCTGGCCTGAAGCTTTCTTT
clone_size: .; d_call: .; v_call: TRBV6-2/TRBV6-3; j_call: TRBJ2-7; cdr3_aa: CATTVQVGVEQYF; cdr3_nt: TGTGCCACTACTGTCCAGGTTGGGGTCGAGCAGTACTTC
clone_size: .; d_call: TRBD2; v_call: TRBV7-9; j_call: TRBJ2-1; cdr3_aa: CASSFRLAGGLDEQFF; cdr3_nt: TGTGCCAGCAGCTTCCGACTAGCGGGGGGGCTCGATGAGCAGTTCTTC
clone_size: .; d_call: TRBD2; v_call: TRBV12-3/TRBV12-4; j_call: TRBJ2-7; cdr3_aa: CASRYGRTYEQYF; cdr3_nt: TGTGCCAGCAGGTACGGGAGGACCTACGAGCAGTACTTC
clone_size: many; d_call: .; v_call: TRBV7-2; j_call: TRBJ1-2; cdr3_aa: CASQGVNYGYTF; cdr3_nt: TGTGCCAGCCAAGGGGTTAACTATGGCTACACCTTC
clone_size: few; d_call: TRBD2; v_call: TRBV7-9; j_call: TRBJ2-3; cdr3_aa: CASSLSSGGPDTQYF; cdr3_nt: TGTGCCAGCAGTTTATCTAGCGGGGGCCCAGATACGCAGTATTTT
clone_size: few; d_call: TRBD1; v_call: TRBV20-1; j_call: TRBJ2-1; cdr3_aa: CSAREGQGFYNEQFF; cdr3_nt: TGCAGTGCTAGAGAGGGACAGGGCTTCTACAATGAGCAGTTCTTC
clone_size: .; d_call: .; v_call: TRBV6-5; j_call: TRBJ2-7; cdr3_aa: CASKDLQGYEQYF; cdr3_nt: TGTGCCAGCAAGGACTTACAGGGTTACGAGCAGTACTTC
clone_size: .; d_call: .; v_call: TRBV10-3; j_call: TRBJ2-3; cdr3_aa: CAISPPGAEGTQYF; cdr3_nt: TGTGCCATCAGTCCCCCCGGGGCCGAAGGGACGCAGTATTTT
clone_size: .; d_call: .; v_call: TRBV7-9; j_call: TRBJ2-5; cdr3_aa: CASRLYPKWPGGTDQETQYF; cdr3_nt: TGTGCCAGCAGACTATATCCAAAATGGCCTGGAGGGACAGACCAAGAGACCCAGTACTTC
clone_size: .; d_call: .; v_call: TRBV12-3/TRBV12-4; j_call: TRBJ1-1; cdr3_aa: CASSFQGLDTEAFF; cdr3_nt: TGTGCCAGCAGTTTCCAGGGACTCGACACTGAAGCTTTCTTT
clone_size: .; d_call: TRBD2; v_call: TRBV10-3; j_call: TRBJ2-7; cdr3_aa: CAISESGGKPYEQYF; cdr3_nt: TGTGCCATCAGTGAGAGCGGGGGGAAGCCCTACGAGCAGTACTTC
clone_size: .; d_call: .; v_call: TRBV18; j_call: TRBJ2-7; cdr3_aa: CASSPPTGYEQYF; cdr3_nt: TGTGCCAGCTCACCACCGACGGGTTACGAGCAGTACTTC
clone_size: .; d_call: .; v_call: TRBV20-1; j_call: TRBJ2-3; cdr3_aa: CSSRDPNIPDTQYF; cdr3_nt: TGCAGCTCCCGGGACCCTAATATCCCAGATACGCAGTATTTT
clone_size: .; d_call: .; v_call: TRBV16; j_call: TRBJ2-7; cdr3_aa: CASSPHTDSYEQYF; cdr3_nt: TGTGCCAGCAGCCCCCACACGGACTCCTACGAGCAGTACTTC
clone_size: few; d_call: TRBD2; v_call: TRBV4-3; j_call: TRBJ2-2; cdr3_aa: CASSQDQAGAGELFF; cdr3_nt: TGCGCCAGCAGCCAAGATCAGGCGGGGGCCGGGGAGCTGTTTTTT
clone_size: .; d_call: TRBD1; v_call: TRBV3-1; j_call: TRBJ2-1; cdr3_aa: CASSQSGQNYNEQFF; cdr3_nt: TGTGCCAGCAGCCAATCGGGACAGAACTACAATGAGCAGTTCTTC
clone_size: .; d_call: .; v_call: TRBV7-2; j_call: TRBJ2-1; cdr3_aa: CASSWGKHRADEQFF; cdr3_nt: TGTGCCAGCAGTTGGGGGAAACACAGGGCCGATGAGCAGTTCTTC
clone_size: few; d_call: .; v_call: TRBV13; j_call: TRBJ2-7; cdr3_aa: CASSLTYGGIVDEQYF; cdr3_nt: TGTGCCAGCAGCTTAACGTACGGGGGCATAGTGGACGAGCAGTACTTC
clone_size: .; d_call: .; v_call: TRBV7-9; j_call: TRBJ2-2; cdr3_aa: CASSLRAGGTGELFF; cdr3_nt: TGTGCCAGCAGCTTACGCGCAGGGGGGACCGGGGAGCTGTTTTTT
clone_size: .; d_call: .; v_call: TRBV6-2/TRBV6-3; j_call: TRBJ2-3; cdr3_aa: CASNDWGTDTQYF; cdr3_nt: TGTGCCAGCAATGACTGGGGCACAGATACGCAGTATTTT
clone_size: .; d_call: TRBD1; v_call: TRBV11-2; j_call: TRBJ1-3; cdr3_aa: CASSSSDRGVSGNTIYF; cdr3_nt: TGTGCCAGCAGCTCCTCGGACAGGGGAGTTTCTGGAAACACCATATATTTT
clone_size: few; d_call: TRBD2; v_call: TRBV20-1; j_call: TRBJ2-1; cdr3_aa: CSAREGGGDNNEQFF; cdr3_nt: TGCAGTGCTAGAGAGGGCGGGGGGGACAACAATGAGCAGTTCTTC
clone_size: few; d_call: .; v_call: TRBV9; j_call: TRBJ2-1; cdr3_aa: CASSVLDNEQFF; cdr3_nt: TGTGCCAGCAGCGTTCTGGACAATGAGCAGTTCTTC
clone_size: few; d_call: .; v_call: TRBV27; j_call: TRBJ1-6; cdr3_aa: CASSDRWLDNSPLHF; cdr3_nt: TGTGCCAGCAGTGACAGGTGGCTCGATAATTCACCCCTCCACTTT
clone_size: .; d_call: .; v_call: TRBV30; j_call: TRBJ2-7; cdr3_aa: CAWSAGDVYEQYF; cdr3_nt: TGTGCCTGGAGTGCGGGGGACGTCTACGAGCAGTACTTC
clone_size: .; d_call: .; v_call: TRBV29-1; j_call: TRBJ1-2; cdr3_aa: CSVEVFLGAGELYGYTF; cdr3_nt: TGCAGCGTTGAGGTTTTCTTGGGCGCCGGGGAGCTCTATGGCTACACCTTC
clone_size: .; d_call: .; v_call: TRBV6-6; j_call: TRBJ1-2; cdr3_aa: CASSYVGQKDGYTF; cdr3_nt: TGTGCCAGCAGTTACGTCGGACAGAAGGATGGCTACACCTTC
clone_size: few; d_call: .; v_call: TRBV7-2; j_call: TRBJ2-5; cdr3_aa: CASSYQGRETQYF; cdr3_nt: TGTGCCAGCAGCTACCAGGGTCGGGAGACCCAGTACTTC
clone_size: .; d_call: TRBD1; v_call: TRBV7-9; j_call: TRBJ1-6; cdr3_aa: CASSPRDRGGSPLHF; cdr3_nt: TGTGCCAGCAGCCCCCGGGACAGGGGAGGTTCACCCCTCCACTTT
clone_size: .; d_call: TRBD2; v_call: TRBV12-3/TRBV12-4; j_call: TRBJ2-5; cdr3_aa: CASNSQRGSGGTKETQYF; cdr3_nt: TGTGCCAGCAACTCTCAGCGAGGGTCGGGGGGGACTAAAGAGACCCAGTACTTC
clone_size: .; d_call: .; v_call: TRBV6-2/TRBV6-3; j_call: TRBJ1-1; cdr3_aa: CASSYKAGEAFF; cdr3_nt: TGTGCCAGCAGTTATAAGGCAGGGGAAGCTTTCTTT
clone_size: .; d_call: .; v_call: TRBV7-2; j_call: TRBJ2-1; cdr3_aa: CASSIHASSYNEQFF; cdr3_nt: TGTGCCAGCAGCATCCACGCGAGCTCCTACAATGAGCAGTTCTTC
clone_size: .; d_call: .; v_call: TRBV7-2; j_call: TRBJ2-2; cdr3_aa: CASRASGGGAGELFF; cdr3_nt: TGTGCCAGCAGAGCCTCGGGTGGAGGGGCCGGGGAGCTGTTTTTT